A selection of T cell receptor beta chains follows, all from one sample in a study of T cell repertoires in cytomegalovirus infection. TCRdb processed the reads anew with MiXCR; each CDR3 protein has one entry. Of roughly 280,000 distinct CDR3 sequences listed, roughly a fifth were seen once; the top ten hold about 21%. No cognate antigen is known for these TCRs. The specimen comprised cultured PBMCs, sampled from culture after CMV antigen stimulation. These receptors originate from a human donor in good health (CMV status not recorded). Some clones in this sample may be carry-over from other donors' samples. CDR3s leave out the opening cysteine and the closing phenylalanine or tryptophan. The order of the fields is V gene, CDR3 protein.

V: TRBV20-1; CDR3: SARPSQGDGSPLH
V: TRBV6-1; CDR3: ASSANHRMAGELF
V: TRBV20-1; CDR3: SARDVLAGELF
V: TRBV7-9; CDR3: ASSNDRSGLADYNEQF
V: TRBV7-9; CDR3: ATTYRNEKLF
V: TRBV6-2/TRBV6-3; CDR3: ASSYSIDRLKPQH
V: TRBV12-3/TRBV12-4; CDR3: ASSLLGVGTSGADTQY
V: TRBV4-1; CDR3: ASSPLTSEETQY
V: TRBV27; CDR3: ASSSPDRRGVSEAF
V: TRBV7-6; CDR3: ATGTGQQNEKLF
V: TRBV6-2/TRBV6-3; CDR3: ASSLTSGRPSSYEQY
V: TRBV7-2; CDR3: ASSRDRGPHNEQF
V: TRBV5-4; CDR3: ASSLARHSGGTDTQY
V: TRBV14; CDR3: ASSQVTSGGMF
V: TRBV5-1; CDR3: ASSLRTLLALQETQY
V: TRBV27; CDR3: ASSSPDRSYEQY
V: TRBV7-2; CDR3: ASSFQRGPNEQF
V: TRBV12-5; CDR3: ASGPRLAGGNNEQF
V: TRBV6-2/TRBV6-3; CDR3: ASSSASVWDEKLF
V: TRBV7-2; CDR3: ASSLLPIGGARRETQY
V: TRBV28; CDR3: ASRESTGGTEAF
V: TRBV7-3; CDR3: ASSPQSGEGDTQY
V: TRBV7-2; CDR3: ASSFFRPDIQY
V: TRBV7-2; CDR3: ASRGRGRETQY
V: TRBV7-9; CDR3: ASSLVMLGTESTDTQY
V: TRBV7-2; CDR3: ASSSGLAVTGELF
V: TRBV7-2; CDR3: ATQTGFTDTQY
V: TRBV7-9; CDR3: ASSAGQGRETQY
V: TRBV12-3/TRBV12-4; CDR3: ASIHDSSGNTIY